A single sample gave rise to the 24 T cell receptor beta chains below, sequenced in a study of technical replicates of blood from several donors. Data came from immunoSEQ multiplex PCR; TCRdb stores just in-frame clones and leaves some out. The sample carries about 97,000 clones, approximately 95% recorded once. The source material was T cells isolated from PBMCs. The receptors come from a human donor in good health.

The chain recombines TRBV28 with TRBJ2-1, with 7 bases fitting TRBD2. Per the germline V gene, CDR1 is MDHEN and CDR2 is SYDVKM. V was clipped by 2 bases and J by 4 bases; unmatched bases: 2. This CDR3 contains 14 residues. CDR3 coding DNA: TGTGCCAGCAGTTTAGGCGGGAGATACAATGAGCAGTTCTTC. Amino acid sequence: CASSLGGRYNEQFF. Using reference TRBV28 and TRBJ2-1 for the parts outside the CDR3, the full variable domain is DVKVTQSSRYLVKRTGEKVFLECVQDMDHENMFWYRQDPGLGLRLIYFSYDVKMKEKGDIPEGYSVSREKKERFSLILESASTNQTSMYLCASSLGGRYNEQFFGPGTRLTVL.

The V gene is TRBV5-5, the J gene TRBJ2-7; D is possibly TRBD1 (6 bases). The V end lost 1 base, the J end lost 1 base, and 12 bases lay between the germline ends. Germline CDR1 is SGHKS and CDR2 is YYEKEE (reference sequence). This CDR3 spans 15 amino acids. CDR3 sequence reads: CASSLLYRVSYEQYF. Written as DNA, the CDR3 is TGTGCCAGCAGCTTGTTATACAGGGTATCCTACGAGCAGTACTTC.

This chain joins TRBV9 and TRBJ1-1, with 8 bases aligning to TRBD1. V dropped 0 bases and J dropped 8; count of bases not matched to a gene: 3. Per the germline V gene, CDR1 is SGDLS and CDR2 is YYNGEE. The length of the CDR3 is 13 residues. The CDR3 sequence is CASSVDWTGEAFF. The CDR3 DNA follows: TGTGCCAGCAGCGTAGATTGGACAGGGGAAGCTTTCTTT.

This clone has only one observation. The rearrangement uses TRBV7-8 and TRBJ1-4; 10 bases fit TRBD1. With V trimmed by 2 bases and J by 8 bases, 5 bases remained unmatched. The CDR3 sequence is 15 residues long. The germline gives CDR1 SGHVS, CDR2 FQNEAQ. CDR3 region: CASSLPGQGYEKLFF. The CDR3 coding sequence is TGTGCCAGCAGCTTACCGGGACAGGGGTACGAAAAACTGTTTTTT.

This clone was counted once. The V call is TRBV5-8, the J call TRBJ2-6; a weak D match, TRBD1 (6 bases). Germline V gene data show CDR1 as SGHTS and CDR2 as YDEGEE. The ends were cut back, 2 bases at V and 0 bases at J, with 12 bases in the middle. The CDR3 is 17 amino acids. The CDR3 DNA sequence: TGTGCCAGCAGCTTCCGGCAGGGGAGCTCTGGGGCCAACGTCCTGACTTTC. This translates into CASSFRQGSSGANVLTF.

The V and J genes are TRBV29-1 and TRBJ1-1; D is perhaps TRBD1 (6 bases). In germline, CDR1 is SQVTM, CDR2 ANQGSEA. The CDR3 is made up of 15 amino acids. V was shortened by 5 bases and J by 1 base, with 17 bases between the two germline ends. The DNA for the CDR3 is TGCAGCGTTTGTTACGGGACAATGGGGAACACTGAAGCTTTCTTT. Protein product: CSVCYGTMGNTEAFF.

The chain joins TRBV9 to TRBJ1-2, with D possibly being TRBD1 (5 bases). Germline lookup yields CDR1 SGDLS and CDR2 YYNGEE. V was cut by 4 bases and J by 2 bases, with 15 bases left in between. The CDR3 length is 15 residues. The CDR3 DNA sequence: TGTGCCAGCAGCTCCCGGGACTTAACAAACTATGGCTACACCTTC. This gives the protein CASSSRDLTNYGYTF. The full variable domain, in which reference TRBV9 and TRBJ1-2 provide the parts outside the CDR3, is DSGVTQTPKHLITATGQRVTLRCSPRSGDLSVYWYQQSLDQGLQFLIQYYNGEERAKGNILERFSAQQFPDLHSELNLSSLELGDSALYFCASSSRDLTNYGYTFGSGTRLTVV.

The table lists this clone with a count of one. As DNA, the CDR3 is TGTGCCACCGGACAGCCCTATGGGGGAGCTGAAGCTTTCTTT. Translating it yields CATGQPYGGAEAFF. This chain joins TRBV6-1 and TRBJ1-1, with a weak D call TRBD1 (6 bases). CDR3 length equals 14 residues. Trimming pared 10 bases from V and 6 bases from J, leaving 21 bases between. From germline, CDR1 is MNHNS and CDR2 SASEGT.

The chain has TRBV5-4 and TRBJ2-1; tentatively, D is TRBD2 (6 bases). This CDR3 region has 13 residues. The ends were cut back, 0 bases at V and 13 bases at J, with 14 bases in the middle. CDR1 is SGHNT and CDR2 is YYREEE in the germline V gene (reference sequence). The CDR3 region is CASSLVLLAEQFF. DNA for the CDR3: TGTGCCAGCAGCTTGGTTCTATTAGCGGAACAGTTCTTC.

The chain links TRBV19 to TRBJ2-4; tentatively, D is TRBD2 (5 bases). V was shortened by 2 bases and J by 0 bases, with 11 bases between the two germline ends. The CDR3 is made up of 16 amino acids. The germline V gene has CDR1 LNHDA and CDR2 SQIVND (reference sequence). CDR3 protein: CASSIIAPLAKNIQYF. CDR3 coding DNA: TGTGCCAGTAGTATAATAGCGCCCCTAGCCAAAAACATTCAGTACTTC. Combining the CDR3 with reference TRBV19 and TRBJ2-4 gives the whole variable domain DGGITQSPKYLFRKEGQNVTLSCEQNLNHDAMYWYRQDPGQGLRLIYYSQIVNDFQKGDIAEGYSVSREKKESFPLTVTSAQKNPTAFYLCASSIIAPLAKNIQYFGAGTRLSVL.

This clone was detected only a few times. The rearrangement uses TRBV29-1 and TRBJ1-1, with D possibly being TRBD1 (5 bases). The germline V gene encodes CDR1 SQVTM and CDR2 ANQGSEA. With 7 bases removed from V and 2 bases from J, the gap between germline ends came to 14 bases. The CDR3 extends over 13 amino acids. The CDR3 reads CSDKGGVNTEAFF. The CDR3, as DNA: TGCAGCGATAAGGGAGGGGTTAACACTGAAGCTTTCTTT.

CDR3 DNA: TGTGCCAGCAGCTCCGTGGGGACTAATCCCTACGAGCAGTACTTC. This encodes CASSSVGTNPYEQYF. V is TRBV11-1 and J is TRBJ2-7; 7 bases are a match to TRBD2. V lost 4 bases to trimming and J lost 2 bases; unmatched junction nucleotides: 8. Germline values: CDR1 SGHAT, CDR2 FQDESV (reference sequence). CDR3 length: 15 residues.

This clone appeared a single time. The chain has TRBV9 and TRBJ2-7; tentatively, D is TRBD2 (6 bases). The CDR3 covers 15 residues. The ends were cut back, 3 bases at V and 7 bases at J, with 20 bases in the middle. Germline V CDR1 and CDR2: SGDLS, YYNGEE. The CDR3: CASSASGLARGEQYF. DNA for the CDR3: TGTGCCAGCAGCGCCTCAGGCCTAGCCCGGGGGGAGCAGTACTTC.

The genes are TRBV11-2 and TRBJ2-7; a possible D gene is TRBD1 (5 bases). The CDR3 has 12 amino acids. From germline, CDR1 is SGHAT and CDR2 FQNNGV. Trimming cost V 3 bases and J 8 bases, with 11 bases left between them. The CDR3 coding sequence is TGTGCCAGCAGCTTTGACAGCCAACAGCAGTACTTC. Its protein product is CASSFDSQQQYF.

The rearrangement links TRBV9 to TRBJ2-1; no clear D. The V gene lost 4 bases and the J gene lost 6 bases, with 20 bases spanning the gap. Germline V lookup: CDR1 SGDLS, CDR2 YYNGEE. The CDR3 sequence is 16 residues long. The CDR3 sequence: CASSPREVGEVNEQFF. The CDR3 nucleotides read TGTGCCAGCAGCCCCCGTGAGGTTGGAGAGGTCAATGAGCAGTTCTTC.

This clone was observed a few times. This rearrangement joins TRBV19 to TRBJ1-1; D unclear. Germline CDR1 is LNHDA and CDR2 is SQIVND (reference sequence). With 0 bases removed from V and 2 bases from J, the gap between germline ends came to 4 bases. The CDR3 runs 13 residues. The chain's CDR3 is CASSIDPNTEAFF. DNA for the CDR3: TGTGCCAGTAGTATAGATCCTAACACTGAAGCTTTCTTT.

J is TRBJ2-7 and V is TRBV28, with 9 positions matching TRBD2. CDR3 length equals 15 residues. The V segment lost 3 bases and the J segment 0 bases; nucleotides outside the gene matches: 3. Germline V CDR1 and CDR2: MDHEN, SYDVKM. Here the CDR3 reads CASSFYSGSSYEQYF. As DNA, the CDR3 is TGTGCCAGCAGTTTCTATAGCGGGAGCTCCTACGAGCAGTACTTC.

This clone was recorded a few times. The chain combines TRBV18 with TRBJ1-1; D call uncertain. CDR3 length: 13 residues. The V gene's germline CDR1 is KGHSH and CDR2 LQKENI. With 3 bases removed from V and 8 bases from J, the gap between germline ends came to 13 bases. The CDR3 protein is CASSPTTRGEAFF. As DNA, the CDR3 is TGTGCCAGCTCACCTACCACCCGGGGAGAAGCTTTCTTT. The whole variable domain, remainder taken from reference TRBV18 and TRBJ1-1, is NAGVMQNPRHLVRRRGQEARLRCSPMKGHSHVYWYRQLPEEGLKFMVYLQKENIIDESGMPKERFSAEFPKEGPSILRIQQVVRGDSAAYFCASSPTTRGEAFFGQGTRLTVV.

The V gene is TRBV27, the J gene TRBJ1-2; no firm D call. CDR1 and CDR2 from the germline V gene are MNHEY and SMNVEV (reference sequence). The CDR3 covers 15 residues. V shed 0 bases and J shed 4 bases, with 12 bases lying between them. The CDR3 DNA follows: TGTGCCAGCAGTTTATCCGAAGGAGCACCCTATGGCTACACCTTC. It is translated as CASSLSEGAPYGYTF.

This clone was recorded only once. CDR3 DNA: TGTGCCAGCAGCTTTAGACAATCCTACGAGCAGTACTTC. It translates to CASSFRQSYEQYF. The chain recombines TRBV11-3 with TRBJ2-7, with D unclear. This CDR3 is built from 13 residues. V lost 3 bases and J 1 base, leaving 7 bases between the germline ends. CDR1 SGHNT and CDR2 YENEEA come from the germline V gene.

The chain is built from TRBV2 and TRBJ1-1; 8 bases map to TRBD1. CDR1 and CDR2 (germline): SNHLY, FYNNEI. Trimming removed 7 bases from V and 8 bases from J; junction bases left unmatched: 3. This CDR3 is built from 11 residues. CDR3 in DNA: TGTGCCAGCACCCGGACAGGGGAAGCTTTCTTT. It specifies CASTRTGEAFF. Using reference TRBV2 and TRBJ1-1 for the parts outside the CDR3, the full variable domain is EPEVTQTPSHQVTQMGQEVILRCVPISNHLYFYWYRQILGQKVEFLVSFYNNEISEKSEIFDDQFSVERPDGSNFTLKIRSTKLEDSAMYFCASTRTGEAFFGQGTRLTVV.

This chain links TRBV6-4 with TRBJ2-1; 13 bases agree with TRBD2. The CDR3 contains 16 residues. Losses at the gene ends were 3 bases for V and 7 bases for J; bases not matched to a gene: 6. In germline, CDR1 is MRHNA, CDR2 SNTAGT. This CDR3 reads CASSDILAGGRNEQFF. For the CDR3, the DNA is TGTGCCAGCAGTGATATACTAGCGGGAGGGCGGAATGAGCAGTTCTTC.

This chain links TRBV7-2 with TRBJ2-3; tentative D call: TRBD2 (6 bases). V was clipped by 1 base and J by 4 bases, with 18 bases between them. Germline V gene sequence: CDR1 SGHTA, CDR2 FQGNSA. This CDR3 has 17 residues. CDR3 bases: TGTGCCAGCAGCTTAGTGGCCCAGGGAGGTGGTGCAGATACGCAGTATTTT. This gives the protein CASSLVAQGGGADTQYF.

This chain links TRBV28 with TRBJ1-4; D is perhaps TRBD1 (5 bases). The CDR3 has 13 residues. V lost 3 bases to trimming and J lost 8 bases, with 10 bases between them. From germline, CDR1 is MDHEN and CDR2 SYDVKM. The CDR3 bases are TGTGCCAGCAGTTTGCAGGGTCTCGAAAAACTGTTTTTT. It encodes CASSLQGLEKLFF.